These 11 T cell receptor beta chains were sequenced from one sample in a study of blood T cell dynamics during melanoma immunotherapy. The assay was immunoSEQ multiplex PCR, and TCRdb's table has in-frame clones only and misses some. The sample lists 9,000 to 10,000 clones, just over 85% occurring once. Time point here: pre-treatment baseline. Specimen: blood, collected from a patient treated with checkpoint blockade. All receptors come from a human donor with melanoma.

The chain has TRBV5-1 and TRBJ1-5, with D tentatively TRBD1 (6 bases). This CDR3 is built from 14 residues. The V end was cut by 4 bases, the J end by 3 bases, with 11 bases between. Per germline, CDR1 SGHRS and CDR2 YFSETQ. In DNA form, the CDR3 reads TGCGCCAGCAGCCTCGGACAGTTCAATCAGCCCCAGCATTTT. It translates to CASSLGQFNQPQHF.

The chain couples TRBV15 to TRBJ1-1, with 9 bases lining up with TRBD1. Germline V gives CDR1 LNHNV, CDR2 YYDKDF (reference sequence). This CDR3 is built from 15 residues. Trimming cost V 0 bases and J 5 bases; bases outside gene matches: 4. In DNA form, the CDR3 reads TGTGCCACCAGCAGAGATAGGACAGGGGCTACTGAAGCTTTCTTT. This codes for CATSRDRTGATEAFF.

This chain joins TRBV7-3 and TRBJ2-3, with 8 nucleotides matching TRBD2. Trimming took 8 bases from V and 1 from J; bases not matched to a gene: 8. Germline-derived CDR1 and CDR2 are SGHTA and FQGTGA. CDR3 size: 15 residues. CDR3 region: CASAMRRGGTDTQYF. CDR3 coding DNA: TGTGCCAGCGCCATGCGGCGGGGGGGCACAGATACGCAGTATTTT.

This chain uses TRBV11-2 with TRBJ2-2, with 8 bases lining up with TRBD1. The CDR3 totals 18 residues. Germline assignment: CDR1 SGHAT and CDR2 FQNNGV. V shed 5 bases and J 0 bases; nucleotides not matched to a gene: 11. CDR3 sequence reads: CASSRLGLQGANTGELFF. In DNA, the CDR3 is TGTGCCAGCAGCCGACTAGGGCTACAGGGGGCGAACACCGGGGAGCTGTTTTTT.

The V gene is TRBV6-5, the J gene TRBJ1-3; maybe TRBD1 (6 bases). The CDR3 runs 15 residues. Trimming left V 6 bases short and J 4 bases short, with 16 bases between. The germline V gene has CDR1 MNHEY and CDR2 SVGAGI. Here the CDR3 reads CASSKYRVSGNTIYF. The CDR3 coding sequence is TGTGCCAGCAGCAAATACAGGGTATCGGGAAACACCATATATTTT.

This clone was counted a single time. The CDR3 DNA reads TGTGCCAGCAGCGGACTAGCGGGGGGGCCTAGCACAGATACGCAGTATTTT. This translates into CASSGLAGGPSTDTQYF. This chain joins TRBV11-2 and TRBJ2-3; 15 positions match TRBD2. The CDR3 contains 17 residues. The V gene's germline CDR1 is SGHAT and CDR2 FQNNGV. The V gene end was trimmed by 5 bases and the J gene end by 0 bases; junction bases not matched to a gene: 3. Looking up the rest from reference TRBV11-2 and TRBJ2-3 gives the full variable domain: EAGVAQSPRYKIIEKRQSVAFWCNPISGHATLYWYQQILGQGPKLLIQFQNNGVVDDSQLPKDRFSAERLKGVDSTLKIQPAKLEDSAVYLCASSGLAGGPSTDTQYFGPGTRLTVL.

The rearrangement uses TRBV10-2 and TRBJ2-2; TRBD1 matches at 9 bases. Losses at the gene ends were 6 bases for V and 3 bases for J; bases not matched to a gene: 8. The CDR3 totals 16 residues. The V gene's germline CDR1 is WSHSY and CDR2 SAAADI. CDR3 residues: CASRLSGQGYTGELFF. DNA for the CDR3: TGCGCCAGCAGGTTAAGTGGACAGGGGTACACCGGGGAGCTGTTTTTT.

The chain uses TRBV7-3 and TRBJ2-3, with D possibly matching TRBD2 (6 bases). CDR1 and CDR2 from the germline V gene are SGHTA and FQGTGA. The V end lost 5 bases, the J end lost 2 bases, and 14 bases lay between the germline ends. There are 15 residues in the CDR3. The CDR3 DNA follows: TGTGCCAGCAGCAAAGGCGGGGCGTACACAGATACGCAGTATTTT. Translating gives CASSKGGAYTDTQYF.

This clone was observed a single time. J is TRBJ2-5 and V is TRBV5-1; D remains unclear. This CDR3 is built from 14 residues. CDR1 is SGHRS, CDR2 YFSETQ, per germline. Trimming shortened V by 4 bases and J by 2 bases, and 12 bases separated the two germline ends. This chain's CDR3 is CASSRRSVQETQYF. The CDR3 DNA is TGCGCCAGCAGCCGCAGGAGCGTACAAGAGACCCAGTACTTC.

The chain is built from TRBV6-1 and TRBJ1-5, with 7 bases aligning to TRBD1. Unmatched junction bases numbered 9, after V lost 8 bases and J lost 5 bases. Per the germline V gene, CDR1 is MNHNS and CDR2 is SASEGT. The CDR3 spans 14 residues. DNA for the CDR3: TGTGCCAGCGATTGGACAGGAAGTGATCAGCCCCAGCATTTT. It encodes CASDWTGSDQPQHF.

The chain couples TRBV6-1 to TRBJ1-4; D is possibly TRBD1 (6 bases). Looked up from germline, CDR1 is MNHNS and CDR2 is SASEGT. Trimming left V 7 bases short and J 8 bases short, with 20 bases between. This CDR3 is 15 amino acids long. DNA of the CDR3: TGTGCCAGCAATCCACAGACCGGACAGTGGGAAAAACTGTTTTTT. It codes for CASNPQTGQWEKLFF.